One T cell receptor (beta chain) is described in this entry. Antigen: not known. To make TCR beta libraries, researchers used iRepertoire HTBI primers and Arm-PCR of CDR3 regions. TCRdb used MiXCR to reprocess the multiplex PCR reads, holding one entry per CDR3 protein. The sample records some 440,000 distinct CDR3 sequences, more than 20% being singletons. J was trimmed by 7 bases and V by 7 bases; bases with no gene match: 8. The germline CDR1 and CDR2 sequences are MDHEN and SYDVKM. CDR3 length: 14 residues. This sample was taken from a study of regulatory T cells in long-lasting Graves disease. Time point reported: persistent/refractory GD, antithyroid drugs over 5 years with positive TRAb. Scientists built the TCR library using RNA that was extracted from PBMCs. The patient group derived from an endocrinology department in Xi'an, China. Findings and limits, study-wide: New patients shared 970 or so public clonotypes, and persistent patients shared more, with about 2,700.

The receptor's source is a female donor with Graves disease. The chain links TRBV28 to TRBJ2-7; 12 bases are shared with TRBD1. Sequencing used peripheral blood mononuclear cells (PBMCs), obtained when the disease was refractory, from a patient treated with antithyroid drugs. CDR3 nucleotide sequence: TGTGCCAGCATCCCGGGACAGGGGGCAAGGGAGCAGTACTTC. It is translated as CASIPGQGAREQYF.